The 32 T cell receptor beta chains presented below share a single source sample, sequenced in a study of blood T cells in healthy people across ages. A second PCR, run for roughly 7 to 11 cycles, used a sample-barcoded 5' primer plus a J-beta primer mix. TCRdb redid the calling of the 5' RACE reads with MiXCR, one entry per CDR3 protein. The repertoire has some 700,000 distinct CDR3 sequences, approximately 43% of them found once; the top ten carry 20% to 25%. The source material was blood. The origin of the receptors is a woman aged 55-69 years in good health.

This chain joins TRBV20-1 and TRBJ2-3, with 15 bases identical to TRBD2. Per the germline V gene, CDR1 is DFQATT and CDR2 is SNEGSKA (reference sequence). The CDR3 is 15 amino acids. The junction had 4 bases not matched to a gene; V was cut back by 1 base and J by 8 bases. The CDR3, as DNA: TGCAGTGCTAGAGCTCGGACTAGCGGGAGGGGTACGCAGTATTTT. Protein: CSARARTSGRGTQYF.

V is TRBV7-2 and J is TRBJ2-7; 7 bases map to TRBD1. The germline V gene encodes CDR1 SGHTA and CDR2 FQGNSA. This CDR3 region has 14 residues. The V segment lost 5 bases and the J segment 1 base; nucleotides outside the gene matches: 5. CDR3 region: CASSTQQGSYEQYF. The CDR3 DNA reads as TGTGCCAGCAGCACCCAACAGGGGTCCTACGAGCAGTACTTC.

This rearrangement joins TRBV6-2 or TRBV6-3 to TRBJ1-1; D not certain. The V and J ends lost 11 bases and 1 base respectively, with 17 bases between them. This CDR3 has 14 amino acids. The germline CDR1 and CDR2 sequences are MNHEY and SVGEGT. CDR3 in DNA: TGTGCCCTTCGAAGATGGGCAGGGAACACTGAAGCTTTCTTT. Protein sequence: CALRRWAGNTEAFF.

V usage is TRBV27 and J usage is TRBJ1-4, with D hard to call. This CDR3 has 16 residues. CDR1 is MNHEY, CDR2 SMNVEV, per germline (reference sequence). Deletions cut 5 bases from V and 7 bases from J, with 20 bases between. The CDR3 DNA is TGTGCCAGCAGTCCGAAGACCCCTCAACGCGGTGAAAAACTGTTTTTT. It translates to CASSPKTPQRGEKLFF. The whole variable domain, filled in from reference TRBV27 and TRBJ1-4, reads EAQVTQNPRYLITVTGKKLTVTCSQNMNHEYMSWYRQDPGLGLRQIYYSMNVEVTDKGDVPEGYKVSRKEKRNFPLILESPSPNQTSLYFCASSPKTPQRGEKLFFGSGTQLSVL.

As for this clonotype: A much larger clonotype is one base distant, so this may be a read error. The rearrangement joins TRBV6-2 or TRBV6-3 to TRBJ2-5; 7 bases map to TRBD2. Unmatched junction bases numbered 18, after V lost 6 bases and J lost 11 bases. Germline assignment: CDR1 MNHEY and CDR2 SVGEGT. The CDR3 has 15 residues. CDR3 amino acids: CASSPRSGTYNEQYF. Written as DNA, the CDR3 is TGTGCCAGCAGCCCAAGGAGCGGGACCTACAATGAGCAGTACTTC.

The CDR3 loop is CASSSSGTGYTEAFF. The CDR3 DNA sequence: TGTGCCAGCAGCTCATCCGGGACAGGGTACACTGAAGCTTTCTTT. The chain links TRBV7-2 to TRBJ1-1; 9 positions agree with TRBD1. The CDR3 consists of 15 residues. Germline lookup yields CDR1 SGHTA and CDR2 FQGNSA. The V gene end was trimmed by 4 bases and the J gene end by 3 bases; junction bases not matched to a gene: 6.

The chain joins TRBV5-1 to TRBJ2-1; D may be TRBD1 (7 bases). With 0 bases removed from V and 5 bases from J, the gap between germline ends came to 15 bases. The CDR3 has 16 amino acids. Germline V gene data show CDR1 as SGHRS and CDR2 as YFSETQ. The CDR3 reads CASSLGGTDRNNEQFF. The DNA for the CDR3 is TGCGCCAGCAGCTTGGGCGGGACAGATCGAAACAATGAGCAGTTCTTC.

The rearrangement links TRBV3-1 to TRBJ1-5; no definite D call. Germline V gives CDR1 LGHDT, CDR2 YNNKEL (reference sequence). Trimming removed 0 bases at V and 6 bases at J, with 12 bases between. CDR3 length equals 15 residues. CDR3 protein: CASSQEHSLGQPQHF. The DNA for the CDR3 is TGTGCCAGCAGCCAAGAACACAGTCTAGGTCAGCCCCAGCATTTT.

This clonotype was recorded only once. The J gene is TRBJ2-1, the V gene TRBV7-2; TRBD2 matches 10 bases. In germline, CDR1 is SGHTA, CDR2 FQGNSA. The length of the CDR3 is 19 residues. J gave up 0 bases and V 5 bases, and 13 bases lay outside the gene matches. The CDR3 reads CASSVTSGAPRGSYNEQFF. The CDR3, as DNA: TGTGCCAGCAGCGTCACTAGCGGGGCCCCCCGTGGCTCCTACAATGAGCAGTTCTTC.

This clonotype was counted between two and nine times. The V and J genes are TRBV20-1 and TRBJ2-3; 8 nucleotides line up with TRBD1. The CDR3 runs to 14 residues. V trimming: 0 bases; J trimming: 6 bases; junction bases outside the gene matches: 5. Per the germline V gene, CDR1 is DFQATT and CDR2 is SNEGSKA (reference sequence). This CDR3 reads CSARDKSGGDTQYF. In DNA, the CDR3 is TGCAGTGCTAGAGATAAGTCAGGGGGCGATACGCAGTATTTT.

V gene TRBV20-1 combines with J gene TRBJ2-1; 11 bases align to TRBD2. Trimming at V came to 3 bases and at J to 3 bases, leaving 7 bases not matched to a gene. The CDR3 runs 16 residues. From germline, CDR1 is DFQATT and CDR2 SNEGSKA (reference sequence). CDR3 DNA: TGCAGTGCTAGGTCGGACACTAGCGGGGGCTACAATGAGCAGTTCTTC. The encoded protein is CSARSDTSGGYNEQFF.

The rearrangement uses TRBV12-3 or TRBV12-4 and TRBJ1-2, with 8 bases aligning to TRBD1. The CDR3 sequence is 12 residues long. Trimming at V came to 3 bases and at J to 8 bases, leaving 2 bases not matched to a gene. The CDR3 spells CASSLDRVGYTF. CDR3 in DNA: TGTGCCAGCAGTTTGGACAGGGTGGGCTACACCTTC.

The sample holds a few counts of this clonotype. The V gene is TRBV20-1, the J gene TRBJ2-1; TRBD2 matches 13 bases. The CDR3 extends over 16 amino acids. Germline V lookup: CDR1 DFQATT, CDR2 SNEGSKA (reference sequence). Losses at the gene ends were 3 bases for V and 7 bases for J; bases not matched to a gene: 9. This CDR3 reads CSASPRTSGRENEQFF. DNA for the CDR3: TGCAGTGCTAGCCCTAGGACTAGCGGGAGAGAAAATGAGCAGTTCTTC.

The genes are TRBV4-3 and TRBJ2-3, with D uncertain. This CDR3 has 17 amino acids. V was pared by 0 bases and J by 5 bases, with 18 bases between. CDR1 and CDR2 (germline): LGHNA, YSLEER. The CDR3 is CASSQDQTPTAGDTQYF. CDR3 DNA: TGCGCCAGCAGCCAAGATCAGACCCCCACCGCTGGAGATACGCAGTATTTT.

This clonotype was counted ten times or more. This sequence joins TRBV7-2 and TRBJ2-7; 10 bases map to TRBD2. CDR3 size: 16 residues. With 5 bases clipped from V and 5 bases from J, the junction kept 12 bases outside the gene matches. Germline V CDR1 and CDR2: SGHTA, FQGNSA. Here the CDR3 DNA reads TGTGCCAGCAGCATCCTTAGCGGGAGGCATATACACGAGCAGTACTTC. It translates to CASSILSGRHIHEQYF. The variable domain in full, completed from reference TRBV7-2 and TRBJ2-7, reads GAGVSQSPSNKVTEKGKDVELRCDPISGHTALYWYRQSLGQGLEFLIYFQGNSAPDKSGLPSDRFSAERTGGSVSTLTIQRTQQEDSAVYLCASSILSGRHIHEQYFGPGTRLTVT.

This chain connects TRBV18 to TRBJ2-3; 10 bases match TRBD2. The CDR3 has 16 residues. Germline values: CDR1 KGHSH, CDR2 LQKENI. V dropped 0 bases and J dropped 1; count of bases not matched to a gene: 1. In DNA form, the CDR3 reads TGTGCCAGCTCACCACCCACTAGCGGGGGCACAGATACGCAGTATTTT. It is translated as CASSPPTSGGTDTQYF.

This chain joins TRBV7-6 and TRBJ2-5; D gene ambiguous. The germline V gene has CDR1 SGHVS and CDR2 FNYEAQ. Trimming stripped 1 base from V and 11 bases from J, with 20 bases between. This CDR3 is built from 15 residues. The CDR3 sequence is CASSLDPVTYNEQYF. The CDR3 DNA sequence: TGTGCCAGCAGCTTAGACCCAGTTACTTACAATGAGCAGTACTTC.

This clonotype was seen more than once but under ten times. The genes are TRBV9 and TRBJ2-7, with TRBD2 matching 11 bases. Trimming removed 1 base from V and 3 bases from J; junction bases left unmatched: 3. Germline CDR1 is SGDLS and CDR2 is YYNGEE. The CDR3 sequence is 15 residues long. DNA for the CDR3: TGTGCCAGCAGCGTAAACCTAGCGGGAGGCTACGAGCAGTACTTC. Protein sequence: CASSVNLAGGYEQYF. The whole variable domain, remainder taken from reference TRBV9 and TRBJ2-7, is DSGVTQTPKHLITATGQRVTLRCSPRSGDLSVYWYQQSLDQGLQFLIQYYNGEERAKGNILERFSAQQFPDLHSELNLSSLELGDSALYFCASSVNLAGGYEQYFGPGTRLTVT.

CDR3 residues: CASSRDRGLETQYF. The CDR3 coding sequence is TGTGCCAGCAGCCGAGACAGGGGGCTGGAGACCCAGTACTTC. J is TRBJ2-5 and V is TRBV27; 10 nucleotides agree with TRBD1. The CDR3 spans 14 residues. Germline-derived CDR1 and CDR2 are MNHEY and SMNVEV (reference sequence). The V gene end was trimmed by 6 bases and the J gene end by 5 bases; junction bases not matched to a gene: 6.

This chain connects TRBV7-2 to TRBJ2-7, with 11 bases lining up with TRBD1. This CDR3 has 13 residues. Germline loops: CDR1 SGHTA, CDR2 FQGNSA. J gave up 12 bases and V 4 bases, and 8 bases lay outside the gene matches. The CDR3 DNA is TGTGCCAGCAGCTCGGACAGGGGGCGTAAAATGTACTTC. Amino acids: CASSSDRGRKMYF. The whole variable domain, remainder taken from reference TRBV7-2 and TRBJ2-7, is GAGVSQSPSNKVTEKGKDVELRCDPISGHTALYWYRQSLGQGLEFLIYFQGNSAPDKSGLPSDRFSAERTGGSVSTLTIQRTQQEDSAVYLCASSSDRGRKMYFGPGTRLTVT.

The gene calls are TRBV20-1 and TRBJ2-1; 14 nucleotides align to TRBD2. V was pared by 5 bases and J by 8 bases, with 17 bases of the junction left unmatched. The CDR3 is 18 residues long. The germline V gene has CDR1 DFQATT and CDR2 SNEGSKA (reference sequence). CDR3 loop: CSAPDSGLAGVRRDEQFF. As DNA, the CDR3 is TGCAGTGCTCCCGACTCGGGACTAGCGGGAGTGCGTCGAGATGAGCAGTTCTTC.

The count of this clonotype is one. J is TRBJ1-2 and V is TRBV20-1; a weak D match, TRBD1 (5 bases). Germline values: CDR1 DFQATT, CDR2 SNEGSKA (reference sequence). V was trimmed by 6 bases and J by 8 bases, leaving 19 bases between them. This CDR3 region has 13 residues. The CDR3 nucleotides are TGCAGTGCCGCCTCCGGGTGGGACGCAGGCTACACCTTC. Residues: CSAASGWDAGYTF.

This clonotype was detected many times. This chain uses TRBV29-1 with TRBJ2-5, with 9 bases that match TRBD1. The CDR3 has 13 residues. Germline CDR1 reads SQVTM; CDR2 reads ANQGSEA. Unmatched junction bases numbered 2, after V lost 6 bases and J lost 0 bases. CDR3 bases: TGCAGCGTCGGACAGGGGTACCAAGAGACCCAGTACTTC. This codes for CSVGQGYQETQYF.

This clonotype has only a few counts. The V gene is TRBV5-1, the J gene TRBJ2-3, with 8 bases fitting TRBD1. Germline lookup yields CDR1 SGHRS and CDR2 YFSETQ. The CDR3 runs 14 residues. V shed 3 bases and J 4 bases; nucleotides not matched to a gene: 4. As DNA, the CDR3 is TGCGCCAGCAGCTCCGGACAGGGCGCAGATACGCAGTATTTT. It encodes CASSSGQGADTQYF.

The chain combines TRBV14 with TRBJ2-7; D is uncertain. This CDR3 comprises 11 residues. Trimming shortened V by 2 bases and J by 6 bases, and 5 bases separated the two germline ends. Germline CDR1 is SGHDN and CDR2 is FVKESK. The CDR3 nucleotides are TGTGCCAGCAGCCAATTAGCCGAGCAGTACTTC. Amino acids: CASSQLAEQYF.

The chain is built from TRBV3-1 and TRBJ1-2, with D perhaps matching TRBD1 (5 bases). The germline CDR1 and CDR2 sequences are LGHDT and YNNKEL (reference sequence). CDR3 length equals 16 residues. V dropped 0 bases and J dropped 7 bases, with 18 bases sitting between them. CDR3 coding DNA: TGTGCCAGCAGCCAAGAAAGCGGCCCCCTTGGGGGTGGCTACACCTTC. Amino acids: CASSQESGPLGGGYTF.

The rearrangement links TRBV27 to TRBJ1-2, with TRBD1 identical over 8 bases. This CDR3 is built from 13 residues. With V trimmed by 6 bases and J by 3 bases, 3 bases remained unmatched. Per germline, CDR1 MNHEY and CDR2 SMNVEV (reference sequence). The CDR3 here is CASRQTGDYGYTF. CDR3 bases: TGTGCCAGCAGACAGACAGGGGACTATGGCTACACCTTC.

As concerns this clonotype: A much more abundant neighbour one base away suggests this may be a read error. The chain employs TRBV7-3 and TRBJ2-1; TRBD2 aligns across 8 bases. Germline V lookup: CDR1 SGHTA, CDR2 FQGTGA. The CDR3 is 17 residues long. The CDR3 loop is CASSLNLRGAYYKEQFF. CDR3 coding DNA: TGTGCCAGCAGCTTAAACCTGCGGGGGGCCTATTACAAGGAGCAGTTCTTC.

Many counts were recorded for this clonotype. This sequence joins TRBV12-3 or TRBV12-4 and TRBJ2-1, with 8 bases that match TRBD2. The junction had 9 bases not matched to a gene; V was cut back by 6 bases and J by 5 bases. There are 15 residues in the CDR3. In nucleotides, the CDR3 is TGTGCCAGCAGGGTAGCGGGGACTACCGACAATGAGCAGTTCTTC. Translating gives CASRVAGTTDNEQFF.

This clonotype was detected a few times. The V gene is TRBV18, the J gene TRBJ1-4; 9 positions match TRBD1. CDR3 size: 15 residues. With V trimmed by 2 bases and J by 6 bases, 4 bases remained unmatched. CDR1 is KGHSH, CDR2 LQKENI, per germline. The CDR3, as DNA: TGTGCCAGCTCACCATCGGGACAGGGAGATGAAAAACTGTTTTTT. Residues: CASSPSGQGDEKLFF.

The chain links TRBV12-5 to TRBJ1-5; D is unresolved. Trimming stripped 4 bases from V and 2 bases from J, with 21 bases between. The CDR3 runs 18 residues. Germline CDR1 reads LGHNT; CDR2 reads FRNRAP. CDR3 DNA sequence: TGTGCTAGTGGTTCCGCGGCAGGAGCGCGGGAGGGCAATCAGCCCCAGCATTTT. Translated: CASGSAAGAREGNQPQHF.

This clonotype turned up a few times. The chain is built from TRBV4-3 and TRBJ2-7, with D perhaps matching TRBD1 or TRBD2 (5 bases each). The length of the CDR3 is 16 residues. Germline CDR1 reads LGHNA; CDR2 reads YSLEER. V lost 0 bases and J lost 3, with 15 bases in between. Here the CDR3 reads CASSQDTSRDGYEQYF. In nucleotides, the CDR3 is TGCGCCAGCAGCCAAGATACGTCAAGGGACGGCTACGAGCAGTACTTC.